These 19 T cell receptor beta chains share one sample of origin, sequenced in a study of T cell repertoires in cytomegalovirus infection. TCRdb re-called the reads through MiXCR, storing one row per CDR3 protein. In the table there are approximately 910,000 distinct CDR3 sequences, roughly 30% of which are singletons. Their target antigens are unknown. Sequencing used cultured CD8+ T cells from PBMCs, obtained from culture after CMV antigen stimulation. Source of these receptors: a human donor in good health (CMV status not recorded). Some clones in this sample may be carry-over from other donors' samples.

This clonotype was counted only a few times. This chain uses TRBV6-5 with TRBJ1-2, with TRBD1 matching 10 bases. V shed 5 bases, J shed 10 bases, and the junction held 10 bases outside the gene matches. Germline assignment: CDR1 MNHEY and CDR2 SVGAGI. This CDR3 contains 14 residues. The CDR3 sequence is CASSTGTGVFDYTF. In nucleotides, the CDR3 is TGTGCCAGCAGTACCGGGACAGGGGTATTCGACTACACCTTC.

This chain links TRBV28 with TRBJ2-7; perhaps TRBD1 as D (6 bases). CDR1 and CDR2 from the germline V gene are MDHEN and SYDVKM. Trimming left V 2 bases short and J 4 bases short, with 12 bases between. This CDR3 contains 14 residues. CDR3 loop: CASSLTGWGYEQYV. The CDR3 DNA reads TGTGCCAGCAGTTTAACAGGGTGGGGGTACGAGCAGTACGTC.

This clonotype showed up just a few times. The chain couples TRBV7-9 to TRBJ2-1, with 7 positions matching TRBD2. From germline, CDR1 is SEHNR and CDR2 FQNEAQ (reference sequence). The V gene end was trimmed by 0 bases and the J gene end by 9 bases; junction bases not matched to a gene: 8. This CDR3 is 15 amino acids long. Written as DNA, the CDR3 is TGTGCCAGCAGCTTAGCGATGAGCGGGGACGGTGAGCAGTTCTTC. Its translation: CASSLAMSGDGEQFF.

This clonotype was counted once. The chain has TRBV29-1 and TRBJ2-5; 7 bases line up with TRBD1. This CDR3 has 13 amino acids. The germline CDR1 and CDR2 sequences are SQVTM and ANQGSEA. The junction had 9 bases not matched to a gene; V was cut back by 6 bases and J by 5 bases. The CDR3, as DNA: TGCAGCGTCGAGACAGGGTGGCCGGAGACCCAGTACTTC. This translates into CSVETGWPETQYF.

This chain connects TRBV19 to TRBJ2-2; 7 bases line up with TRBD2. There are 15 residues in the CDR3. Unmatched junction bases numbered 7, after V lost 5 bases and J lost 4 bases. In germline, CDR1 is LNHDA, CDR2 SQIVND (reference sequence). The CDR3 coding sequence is TGTGCCAGTAGTTCCCGGGGGGTAGGCACCGGGGAGCTGTTTTTT. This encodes CASSSRGVGTGELFF. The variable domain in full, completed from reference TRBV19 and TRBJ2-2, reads DGGITQSPKYLFRKEGQNVTLSCEQNLNHDAMYWYRQDPGQGLRLIYYSQIVNDFQKGDIAEGYSVSREKKESFPLTVTSAQKNPTAFYLCASSSRGVGTGELFFGEGSRLTVL.

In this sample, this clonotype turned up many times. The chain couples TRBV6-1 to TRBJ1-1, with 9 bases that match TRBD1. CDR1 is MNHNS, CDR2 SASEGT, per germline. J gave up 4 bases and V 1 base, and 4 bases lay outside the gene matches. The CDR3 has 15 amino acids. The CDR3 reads CASSEGGQGLTEAFF. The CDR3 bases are TGTGCCAGCAGTGAAGGGGGACAGGGCCTCACTGAAGCTTTCTTT.

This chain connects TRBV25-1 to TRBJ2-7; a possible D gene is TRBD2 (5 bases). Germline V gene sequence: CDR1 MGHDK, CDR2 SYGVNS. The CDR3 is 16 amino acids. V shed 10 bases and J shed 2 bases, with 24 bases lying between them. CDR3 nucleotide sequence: TGTGCCAACAACCCAAGGGCGGGCATACGGACCTACGAGCAGTACGTC. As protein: CANNPRAGIRTYEQYV.

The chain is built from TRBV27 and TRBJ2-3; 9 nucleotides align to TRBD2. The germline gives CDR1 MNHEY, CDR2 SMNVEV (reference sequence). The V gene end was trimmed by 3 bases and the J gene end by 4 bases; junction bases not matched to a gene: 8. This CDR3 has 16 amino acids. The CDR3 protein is CASSLVSSGGPDTQYF. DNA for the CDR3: TGTGCCAGCAGTTTGGTTAGTAGCGGGGGTCCAGATACGCAGTATTTT.

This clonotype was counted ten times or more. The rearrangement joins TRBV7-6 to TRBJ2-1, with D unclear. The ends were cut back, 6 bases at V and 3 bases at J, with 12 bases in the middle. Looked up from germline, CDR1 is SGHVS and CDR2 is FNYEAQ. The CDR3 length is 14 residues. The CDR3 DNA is TGTGCCAGCAGTTCCCTTTCTAGCTACAATGAGCAGTTCTTC. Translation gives CASSSLSSYNEQFF. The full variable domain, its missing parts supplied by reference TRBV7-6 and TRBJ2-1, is GAGVSQSPRYKVTKRGQDVALRCDPISGHVSLYWYRQALGQGPEFLTYFNYEAQQDKSGLPNDRFSAERPEGSISTLTIQRTEQRDSAMYRCASSSLSSYNEQFFGPGTRLTVL.

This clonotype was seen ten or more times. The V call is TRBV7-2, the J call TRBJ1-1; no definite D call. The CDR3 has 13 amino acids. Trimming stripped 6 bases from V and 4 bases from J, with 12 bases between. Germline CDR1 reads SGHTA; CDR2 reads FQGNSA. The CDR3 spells CASRPTVATEAFF. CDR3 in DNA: TGTGCCAGCAGACCTACGGTGGCCACTGAAGCTTTCTTT.

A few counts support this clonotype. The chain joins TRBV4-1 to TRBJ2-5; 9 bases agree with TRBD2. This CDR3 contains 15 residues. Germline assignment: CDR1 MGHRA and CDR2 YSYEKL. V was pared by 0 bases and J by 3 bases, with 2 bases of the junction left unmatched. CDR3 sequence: CASSQDRLAEETQYF. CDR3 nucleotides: TGCGCCAGCAGCCAAGATCGACTAGCGGAAGAGACCCAGTACTTC.

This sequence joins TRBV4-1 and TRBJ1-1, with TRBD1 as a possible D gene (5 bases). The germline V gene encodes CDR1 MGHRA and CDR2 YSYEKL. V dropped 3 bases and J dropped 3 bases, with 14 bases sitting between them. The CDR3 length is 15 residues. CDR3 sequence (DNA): TGCGCCAGCAGCCAGGATGGGTCGGGGGACACTGAAGCTTTCTTT. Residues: CASSQDGSGDTEAFF.

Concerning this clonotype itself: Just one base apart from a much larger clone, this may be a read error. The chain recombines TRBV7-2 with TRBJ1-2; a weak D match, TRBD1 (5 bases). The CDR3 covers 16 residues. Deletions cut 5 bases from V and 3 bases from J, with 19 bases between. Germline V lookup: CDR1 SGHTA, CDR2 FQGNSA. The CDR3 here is CASSIGAGLGDYGYTF. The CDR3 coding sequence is TGTGCCAGCAGCATAGGGGCGGGGTTGGGCGACTATGGCTACACCTTC.

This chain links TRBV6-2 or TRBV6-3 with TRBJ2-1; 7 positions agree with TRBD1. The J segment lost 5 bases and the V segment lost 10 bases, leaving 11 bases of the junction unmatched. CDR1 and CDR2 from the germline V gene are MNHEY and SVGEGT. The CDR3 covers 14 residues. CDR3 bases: TGTGCCAACAGAAAGACAGGGTTCCACAATGAGCAGTTCTTC. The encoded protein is CANRKTGFHNEQFF.

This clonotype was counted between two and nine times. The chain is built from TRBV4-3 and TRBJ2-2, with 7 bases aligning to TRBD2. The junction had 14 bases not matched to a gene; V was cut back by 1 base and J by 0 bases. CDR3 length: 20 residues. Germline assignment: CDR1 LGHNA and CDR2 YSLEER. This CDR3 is CASSQGIEGSGVANTGELFF. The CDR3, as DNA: TGCGCCAGCAGCCAAGGGATCGAAGGGAGCGGGGTCGCGAACACCGGGGAGCTGTTTTTT.

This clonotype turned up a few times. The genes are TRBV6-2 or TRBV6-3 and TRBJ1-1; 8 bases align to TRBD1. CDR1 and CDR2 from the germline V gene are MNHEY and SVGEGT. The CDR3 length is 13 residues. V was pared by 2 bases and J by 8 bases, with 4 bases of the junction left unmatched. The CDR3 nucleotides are TGTGCCAGCAGTTACGGACAGGGCCGAGAAGCTTTCTTT. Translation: CASSYGQGREAFF.

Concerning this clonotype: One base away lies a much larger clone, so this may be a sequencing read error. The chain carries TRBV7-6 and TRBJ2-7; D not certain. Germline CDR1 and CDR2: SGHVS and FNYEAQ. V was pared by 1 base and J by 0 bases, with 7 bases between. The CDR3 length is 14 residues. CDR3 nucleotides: TGTGCCAGCAGCTTAGGGAATCACTCCTACGAGCAGTACTTC. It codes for CASSLGNHSYEQYF.

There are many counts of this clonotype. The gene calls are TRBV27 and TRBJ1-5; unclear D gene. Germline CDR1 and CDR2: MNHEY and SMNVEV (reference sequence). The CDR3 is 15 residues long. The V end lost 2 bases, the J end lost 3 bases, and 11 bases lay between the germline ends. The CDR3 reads CASSLATSYNQPQHF. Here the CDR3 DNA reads TGTGCCAGCAGTTTAGCGACAAGTTACAATCAGCCCCAGCATTTT.

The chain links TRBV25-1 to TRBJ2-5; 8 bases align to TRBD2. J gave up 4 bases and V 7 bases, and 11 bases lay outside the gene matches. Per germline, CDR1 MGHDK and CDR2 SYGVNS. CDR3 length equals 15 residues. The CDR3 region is CASMGAGAKRETQYF. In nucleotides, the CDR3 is TGTGCCAGCATGGGAGCGGGGGCTAAGAGAGAGACCCAGTACTTC.